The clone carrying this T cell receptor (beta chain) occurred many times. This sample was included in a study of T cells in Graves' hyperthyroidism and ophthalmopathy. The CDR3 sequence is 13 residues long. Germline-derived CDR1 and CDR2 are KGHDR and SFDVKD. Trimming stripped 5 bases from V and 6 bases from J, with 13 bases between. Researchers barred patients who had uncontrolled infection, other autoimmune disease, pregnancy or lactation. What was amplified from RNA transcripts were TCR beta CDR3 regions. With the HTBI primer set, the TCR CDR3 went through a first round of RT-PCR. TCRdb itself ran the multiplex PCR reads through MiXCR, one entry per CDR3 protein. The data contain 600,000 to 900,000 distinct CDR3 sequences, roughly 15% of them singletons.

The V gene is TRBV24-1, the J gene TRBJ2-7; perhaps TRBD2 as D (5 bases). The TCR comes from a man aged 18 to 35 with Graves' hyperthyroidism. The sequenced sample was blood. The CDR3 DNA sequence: TGTGCCACCAGTGCCGTTGGTGCGGGCGAGCAGTACTTC. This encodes CATSAVGAGEQYF.